This T cell receptor (beta chain) came from a study of cytomegalovirus exposure and HLA in healthy donors. Trimming at V came to 5 bases and at J to 8 bases, leaving 13 bases not matched to a gene. The CDR3 is made up of 16 amino acids. CDR1 is SEHNR and CDR2 is FQNEAQ in the germline V gene (reference sequence). Study results and caveats: Rarity characterized most TCR sequences, yet some public TCRs appeared in many donors. The finding came from a later analysis; first-cohort TCR clusters tended to co-occur in the roughly 110 validation repertoires. Among TCR beta chains, those listed as cytomegalovirus-associated numbered some 170.

With regard to this clone: Its cognate antigen is unknown.

Assay: immunoSEQ multiplex PCR; the TCRdb copy retains only in-frame clones and omits some. This table has around 300,000 clones, 86% appearing once. The donors were in the 120-subject validation cohort, distinct from the roughly 700-subject first cohort. The chain employs TRBV7-9 and TRBJ1-4; 8 bases are a match to TRBD1. The receptor comes from a young woman in good health and CMV-seronegative. Sample: PBMCs. CDR3: CASSADRGGMWEKLFF. The CDR3 DNA reads as TGTGCCAGCAGCGCCGACAGGGGAGGAATGTGGGAAAAACTGTTTTTT.